This T cell receptor beta chain was observed in a study of CD8 T cells in Susac syndrome. Germline loops: CDR1 SGHDT, CDR2 YYEEEE. V trimming: 4 bases; J trimming: 1 base; junction bases outside the gene matches: 11. This CDR3 has 18 residues. Random-hexamer reverse transcription was applied to roughly 0.5 to 1 ug RNA. From the immunoSEQ multiplex PCR reads, TCRdb called clonotypes with MiXCR, one entry per CDR3 protein. The sample has 140,000 to 150,000 distinct CDR3 sequences; approximately 94% are singletons. Input material: CD4+ T cells from PBMCs. The clonotype originates from a human donor in good health. The chain has TRBV5-6 and TRBJ2-5; 12 bases fit TRBD2. The CDR3 loop is CASSPSGLAGTLQETQYF. CDR3 coding DNA: TGTGCCAGCAGCCCATCGGGACTAGCGGGTACACTCCAAGAGACCCAGTACTTC.